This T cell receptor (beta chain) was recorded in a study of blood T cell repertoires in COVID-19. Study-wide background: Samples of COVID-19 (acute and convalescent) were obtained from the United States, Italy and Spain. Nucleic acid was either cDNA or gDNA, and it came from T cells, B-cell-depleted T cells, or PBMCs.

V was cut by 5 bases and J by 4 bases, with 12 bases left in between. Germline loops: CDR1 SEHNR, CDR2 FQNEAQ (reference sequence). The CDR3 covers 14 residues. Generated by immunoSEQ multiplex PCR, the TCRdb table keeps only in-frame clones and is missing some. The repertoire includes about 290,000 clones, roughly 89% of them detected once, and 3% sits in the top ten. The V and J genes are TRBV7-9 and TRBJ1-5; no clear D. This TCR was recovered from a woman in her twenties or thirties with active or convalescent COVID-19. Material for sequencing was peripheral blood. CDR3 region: CASSPGGENQPQHF. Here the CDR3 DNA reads TGTGCCAGCAGCCCGGGTGGTGAGAATCAGCCCCAGCATTTT.